The present TCR beta chain was sequenced within a study of T-cell memory formation after mild COVID-19. Background on the study: There were largely donor-specific TCR clusters.

Trimming removed 5 bases at V and 4 bases at J, with 9 bases between. The CDR3 totals 14 residues. Germline-derived CDR1 and CDR2 are MNHNY and SVGAGI (reference sequence). Concerning this clonotype itself: Its antigen remains unknown.

The study's findings and limits: There were some responding clones in pre-infection memory, which suggested that cross-reactive memory had joined.

From 5'RACE with constant-segment primers came TCR alpha and TCR beta cDNA libraries that carried sample barcodes and UMIs. Via MiXCR, TCRdb re-called the 5' RACE reads, giving one row per CDR3 protein. The sample includes more than 150,000 distinct CDR3 sequences, about a fifth seen only once; the top ten take under 30%. The sequence was obtained from an adult woman who had mild COVID-19 (a few samples of this study predate the infection). Cell type and time point are not known. The sequenced sample consisted of PBMCs or a T cell subset sorted from them (not recorded which). The chain carries TRBV6-6 and TRBJ2-6, with D possibly being TRBD1 (5 bases). CDR3 coding DNA: TGTGCCAGCAGTGCAGGGTGGGGGGCCAACGTCCTGACTTTC. Amino acid sequence: CASSAGWGANVLTF.